Described below is a single T cell receptor beta chain sequence and its context. Which antigen it targets is not known. One base away there is no much larger clone; base qualities are not given. These data originate in a study of control samples from healthy donors and cancer patients (dated by TCRdb to 2018 to 2020). The library was made by the immunoSEQ multiplex PCR assay. TCRdb's version of the immuneACCESS table is confined to in-frame rearrangements and falls short of the full clone set. An unresolved V gene accounts for under half of the shortfall where checked; the remainder is of unknown origin. This sample is represented by approximately 40,000 clones; around nine tenths of them were singletons. The ten largest clones take up around 3.6% of the sample. The CDR3 runs 12 residues from the cysteine to the phenylalanine. Only the CDR3 part of the read is kept: 36 bases, read in frame from the first base. V is shortened by 2 bases, J by 5 bases, and the region joining them spans 3 bases.

The chain is made from TRBV12-3 or TRBV12-4 and TRBJ2-2; the D gene is not confidently resolved. This receptor was taken from a woman aged 45 to 65 in good health. The sequenced sample consisted of blood. The CDR3 is CASSLWTGELFF. The sequenced DNA: TGTGCCAGCAGTTTATGGACCGGGGAGCTGTTTTTT.